The following is a T cell receptor beta chain sequence with its context. CDR3 length: 16 residues. Germline values: CDR1 ENHRY, CDR2 SYGVKD. After removal of 5 bases from V and 5 bases from J, the junction contained 9 bases not matched to a gene. This sample stems from a study of blood T cell repertoires in COVID-19. Study context: COVID-19 samples from acute and convalescent phases originated in the United States, Italy and Spain.

Seattle patients were enrolled during active infection and followed longitudinally. Profiled with immunoSEQ multiplex PCR; TCRdb holds only in-frame clones, not every one. The sample has a few hundred thousand clones, approximately 91% seen once. The TCR was taken from a young adult with COVID-19, enrolled during active disease. The V call is TRBV10-3, the J call TRBJ2-5; TRBD2 aligns across 12 bases. Sequencing was done on a sample of peripheral blood. CDR3 coding DNA: TGTGCCATCAGTCCTCTGACTAGCGGGAGCAAGGAGACCCAGTACTTC. It is translated as CAISPLTSGSKETQYF.